Sequencing of this T cell receptor beta chain was carried out in a study of blood T cell repertoires in COVID-19. The wider study: Collection of acute and convalescent COVID-19 samples took place in the United States, Italy and Spain. Sample material is recorded as cDNA or gDNA derived from T cells, B-cell-depleted T cells, or PBMCs.

V was cut by 0 bases and J by 2 bases, with 12 bases left in between. Germline lookup yields CDR1 SGHRS and CDR2 YFSETQ. This CDR3 spans 16 amino acids. As originally analysed: The authors estimated nucleated cell counts from reference gene primer amplification. TCRdb's copy holds only in-frame clones and misses some; the assay was immunoSEQ multiplex PCR. V and J calls and clone size come straight from that table; D and trimming were deduced from the DNA. The sample holds 200,000 to 250,000 clones, 82% seen once. This clonotype originated in a woman of 80 years or more with active or convalescent COVID-19. J is TRBJ2-1 and V is TRBV5-1; D is uncertain. Source material: peripheral blood. In DNA, the CDR3 is TGCGCCAGCAGCTTGGCTGGCCCCCAACCCTACAATGAGCAGTTCTTC. Translating it yields CASSLAGPQPYNEQFF. Together with reference TRBV5-1 and TRBJ2-1, the CDR3 gives the full variable domain: KAGVTQTPRYLIKTRGQQVTLSCSPISGHRSVSWYQQTPGQGLQFLFEYFSETQRNKGNFPGRFSGRQFSNSRSEMNVSTLELGDSALYLCASSLAGPQPYNEQFFGPGTRLTVL.